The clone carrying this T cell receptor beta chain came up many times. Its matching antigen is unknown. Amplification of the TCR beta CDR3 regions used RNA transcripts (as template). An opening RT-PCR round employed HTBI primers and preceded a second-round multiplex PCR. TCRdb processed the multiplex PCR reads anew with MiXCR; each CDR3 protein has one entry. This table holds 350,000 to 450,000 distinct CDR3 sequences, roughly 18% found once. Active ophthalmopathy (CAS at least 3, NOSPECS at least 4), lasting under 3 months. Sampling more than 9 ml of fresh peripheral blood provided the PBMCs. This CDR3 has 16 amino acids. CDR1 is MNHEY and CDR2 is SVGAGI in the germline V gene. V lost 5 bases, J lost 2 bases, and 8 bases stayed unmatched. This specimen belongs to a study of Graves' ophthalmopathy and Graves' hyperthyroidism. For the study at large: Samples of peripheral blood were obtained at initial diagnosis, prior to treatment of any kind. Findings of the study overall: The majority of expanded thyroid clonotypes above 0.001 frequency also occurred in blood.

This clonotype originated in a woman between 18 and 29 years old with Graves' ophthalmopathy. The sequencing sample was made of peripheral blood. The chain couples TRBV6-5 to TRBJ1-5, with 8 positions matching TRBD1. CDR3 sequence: CASSTTGGGGNQPQHF. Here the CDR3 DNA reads TGTGCCAGCAGTACCACAGGGGGGGGGGGCAATCAGCCCCAGCATTTT.